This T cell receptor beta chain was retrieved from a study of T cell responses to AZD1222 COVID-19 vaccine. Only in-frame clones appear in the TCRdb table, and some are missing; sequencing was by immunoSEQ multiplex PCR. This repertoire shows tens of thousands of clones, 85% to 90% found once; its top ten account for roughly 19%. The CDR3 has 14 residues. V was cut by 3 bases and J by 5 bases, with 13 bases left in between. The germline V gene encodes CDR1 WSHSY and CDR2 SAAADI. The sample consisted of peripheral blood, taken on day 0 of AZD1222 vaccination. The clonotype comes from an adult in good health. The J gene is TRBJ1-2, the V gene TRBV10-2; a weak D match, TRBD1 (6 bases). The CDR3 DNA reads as TGCGCCAGCAGTGACCTATCGACAGGATATGGCTACACCTTC. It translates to CASSDLSTGYGYTF.